This T cell receptor beta chain stems from a study of cytomegalovirus exposure and HLA in healthy donors. To note about this clone: The antigen is undetermined.

Study outcomes and limitations: Productive status was seen about 90% or about 30% of the time for most TCR beta V segments in an earlier analysis. TCR beta V- and J-gene trimming, according to a later analysis, was linked to a missense DCLRE1C variant. Based on reports, TCR beta sequences accurately predicted HLA-A and HLA-B alleles for most subjects.

PCR employed 60 Vbeta and 13 Jbeta primers. Sequencing was performed with immunoSEQ multiplex PCR; in TCRdb, only in-frame clones are kept and a portion is missing. This table has about 55,000 clones, 65% to 85% appearing once. The germline CDR1 and CDR2 sequences are GTSNPN and SVGIG (reference sequence). V trimming: 5 bases; J trimming: 6 bases; junction bases outside the gene matches: 12. The CDR3 length is 15 residues. The V and J genes are TRBV30 and TRBJ2-3; 9 bases match TRBD2. This receptor was obtained from a man aged 30-40 years in good health and CMV-seronegative. Input material: PBMCs. CDR3 bases: TGTGCCTGGGAACGCGGGGGGGCCAGCTCGGATACGCAGTATTTT. Protein sequence: CAWERGGASSDTQYF.